This T cell receptor beta chain was sequenced during a study of blood T cell repertoires in COVID-19. Study details: The cDNA or gDNA used as material had been derived from T cells, B-cell-depleted T cells, or PBMCs.

TCRdb's copy holds only in-frame clones and misses some; the assay was immunoSEQ multiplex PCR. The repertoire holds hundreds of thousands of clones, with around 90% as singletons. Trimming removed 3 bases from V and 4 bases from J, with 14 bases in between. The CDR3 has 15 residues. Germline CDR1 is LGHNA and CDR2 is YSLEER. The rearrangement links TRBV4-3 to TRBJ2-3; D possibly corresponds to TRBD2 (5 bases). Input material: PBMCs or T cells enriched from blood (not recorded which). This sequence originates from a young woman with acute COVID-19. The CDR3 region is CASSQRVRNADTQYF. CDR3 in DNA: TGCGCCAGCAGCCAGCGGGTTCGTAACGCAGATACGCAGTATTTT.